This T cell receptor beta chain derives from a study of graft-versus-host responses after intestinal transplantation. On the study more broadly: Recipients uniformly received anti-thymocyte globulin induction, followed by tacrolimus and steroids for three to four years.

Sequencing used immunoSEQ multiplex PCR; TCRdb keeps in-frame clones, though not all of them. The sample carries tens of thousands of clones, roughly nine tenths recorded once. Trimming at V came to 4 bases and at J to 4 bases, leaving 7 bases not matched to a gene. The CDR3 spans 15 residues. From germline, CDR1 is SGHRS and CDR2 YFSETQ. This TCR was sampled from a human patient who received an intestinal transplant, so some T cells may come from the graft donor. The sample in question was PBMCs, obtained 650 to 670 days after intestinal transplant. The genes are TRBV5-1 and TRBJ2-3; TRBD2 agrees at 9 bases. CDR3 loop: CASSRSGGTPDTQYF. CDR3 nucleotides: TGCGCCAGCAGCCGCAGCGGGGGGACCCCAGATACGCAGTATTTT.